This T cell receptor (beta chain) is from a study of OX40 agonist ivuxolimab in advanced cancers. Study background: At 0.01 to 10 mg/kg, ivuxolimab was administered intravenously to patients every 2 weeks.

Some clones are missing from TCRdb's copy, which holds only in-frame ones; the method was immunoSEQ multiplex PCR. Here the sample spans about 66,000 clones, 75% to 90% being singletons. This clone appeared a single time. Losses at the gene ends were 6 bases for V and 6 bases for J; bases not matched to a gene: 11. This CDR3 contains 15 residues. Germline-derived CDR1 and CDR2 are MNHEY and SMNVEV (reference sequence). This specimen consisted of CD4+ or CD8+ T cells sorted from blood, obtained in a trial of the OX40 agonist ivuxolimab. The source of this sequence is an adult with an advanced solid tumor such as melanoma, head and neck, liver or kidney cancer. The V call is TRBV27, the J call TRBJ1-1, with 9 bases that match TRBD1. CDR3 DNA sequence: TGTGCCAGCAGCCCAGGGACAGGGTCAATGTCTGAAGCTTTCTTT. It translates to CASSPGTGSMSEAFF.